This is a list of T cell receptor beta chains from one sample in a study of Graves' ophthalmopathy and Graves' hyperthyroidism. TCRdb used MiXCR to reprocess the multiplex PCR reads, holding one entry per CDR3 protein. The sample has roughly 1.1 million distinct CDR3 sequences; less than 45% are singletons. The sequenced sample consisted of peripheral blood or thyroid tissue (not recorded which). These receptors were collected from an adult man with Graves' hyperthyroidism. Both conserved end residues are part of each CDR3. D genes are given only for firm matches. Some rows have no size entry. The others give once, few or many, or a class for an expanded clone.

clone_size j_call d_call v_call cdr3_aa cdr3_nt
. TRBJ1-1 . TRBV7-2 CASSLQGGTRTEAFF TGTGCCAGCAGCTTACAAGGGGGTACTCGGACTGAAGCTTTCTTT
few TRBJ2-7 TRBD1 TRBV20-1 CSAGTGGGIYEQYF TGCAGTGCGGGCACAGGGGGCGGGATCTACGAGCAGTACTTC
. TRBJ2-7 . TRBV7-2 CASSLGPAHYYEQYF TGTGCCAGCTCACTGGGACCTGCCCACTACTACGAGCAGTACTTC
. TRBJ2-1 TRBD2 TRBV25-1 CASRGSSGTSYNEQFF TGTGCCAGCAGAGGCTCTAGCGGGACGTCCTACAATGAGCAGTTCTTC
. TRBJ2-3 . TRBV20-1 CSAGLSTDTQYF TGCAGTGCTGGACTAAGCACAGATACGCAGTATTTT
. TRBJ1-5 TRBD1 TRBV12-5 CASGLGTGYSNQPQHF TGTGCTAGTGGTTTGGGGACAGGGTATAGCAATCAGCCCCAGCATTTT
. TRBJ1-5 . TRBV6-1 CASAIGAVQPQHF TGTGCCAGCGCAATAGGGGCGGTTCAGCCCCAGCATTTT
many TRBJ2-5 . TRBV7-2 CASSKRLASTTGETQYF TGTGCCAGCAGCAAGCGGCTAGCGTCGACCACGGGGGAGACCCAGTACTTC
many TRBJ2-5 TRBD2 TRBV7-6 CASSLGQTSVIKETQYF TGTGCCAGCAGCTTAGGACAAACTAGCGTCATAAAAGAGACCCAGTACTTC
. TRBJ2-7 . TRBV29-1 CSSTTERYEQYF TGCAGCTCGACGACAGAGCGATACGAGCAGTACTTC
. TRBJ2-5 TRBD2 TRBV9 CASRESGGRETQYF TGTGCCAGCAGAGAAAGCGGGGGGAGAGAGACCCAGTATTTC
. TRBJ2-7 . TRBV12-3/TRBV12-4 CASSFGGSAHEQYF TGTGCCAGCAGTTTTGGGGGTTCGGCGCACGAGCAGTACTTC
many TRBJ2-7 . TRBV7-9 CASSLDWREGDSGQYF TGTGCCAGCAGCTTAGACTGGCGGGAAGGCGATTCCGGGCAGTACTTC
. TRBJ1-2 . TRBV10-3 CAIIAGRESYGYTF TGTGCCATCATTGCTGGCAGGGAGAGCTATGGCTACACCTTC
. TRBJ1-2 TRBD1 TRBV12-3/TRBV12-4 CASSRTPREGALGYTF TGTGCCAGCAGTCGAACCCCTAGGGAGGGGGCGCTTGGCTACACCTTC
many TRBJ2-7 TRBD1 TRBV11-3 CASSPGRDRAHEQYF TGTGCCAGCAGCCCAGGGCGGGACAGGGCCCACGAGCAGTACTTC
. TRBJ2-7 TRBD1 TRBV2 CASSGTGKAYF TGTGCCAGCAGTGGGACAGGAAAGGCGTACTTC
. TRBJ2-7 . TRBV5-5 CASSSSKNTYEQYF TGTGCCAGCAGCTCTTCTAAGAACACCTACGAGCAGTACTTC
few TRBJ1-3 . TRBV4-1 CASSHLRVADSGNTIYF TGCGCCAGCAGCCATTTAAGGGTAGCCGACTCTGGAAACACCATATATTTT
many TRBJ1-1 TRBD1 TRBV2 CASSVEGARNTEAFF TGTGCCAGCAGTGTAGAGGGGGCGCGGAACACTGAAGCTTTCTTT
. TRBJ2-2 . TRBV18 CASSPYVANTGELFF TGTGCCAGCTCACCCTACGTAGCGAACACCGGGGAGCTGTTTTTT
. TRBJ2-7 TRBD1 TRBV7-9 CASSWTGDKNEQYF TGTGCCAGCAGCTGGACAGGAGATAAGAACGAGCAGTACTTC
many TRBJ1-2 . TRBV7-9 CASSVRRVTVEHGYTF TGTGCCAGCAGCGTTCGTCGGGTCACGGTCGAGCATGGCTACACCTTC